The present entry profiles one T cell receptor beta chain with its context. The data belong to a study of T-cell reconstitution after alpha-beta-depleted transplantation in children. Using unique molecular identifiers, the investigators prepared the TCRbeta library. TCRdb re-analysed the PCR reads in MiXCR, keeping a single row per CDR3 protein. This table holds approximately 520,000 distinct CDR3 sequences, 32% found once. The CDR3 covers 14 residues. Looked up from germline, CDR1 is ENHRY and CDR2 is SYGVKD. The ends were cut back, 6 bases at V and 6 bases at J, with 15 bases in the middle. This rearrangement joins TRBV10-3 to TRBJ2-1, with D perhaps TRBD2 (6 bases). This TCR was recovered from a human donor who donated a stem cell graft to a child with aplastic anemia. Sequenced material: PBMCs from the stem cell graft donor, taken from the stem cell graft. CDR3 amino acids: CAIRDPRGSNEQFF. The CDR3 nucleotides read TGTGCCATCAGGGACCCCCGGGGGTCCAATGAGCAGTTCTTC.